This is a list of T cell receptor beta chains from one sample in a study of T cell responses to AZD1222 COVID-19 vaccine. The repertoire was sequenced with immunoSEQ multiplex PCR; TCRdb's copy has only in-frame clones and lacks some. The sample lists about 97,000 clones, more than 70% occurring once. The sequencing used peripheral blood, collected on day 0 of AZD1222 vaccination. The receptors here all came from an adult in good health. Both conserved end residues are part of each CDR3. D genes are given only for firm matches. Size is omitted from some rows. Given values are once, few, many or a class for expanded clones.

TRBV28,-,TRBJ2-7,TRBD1,TGTGCCACACAGTTAGACAGGGCCTCCTACGAGCAGTACTTC,CATQLDRASYEQYF
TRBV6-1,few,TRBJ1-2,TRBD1,TGTGCCAGCAGTGAGGGGACAGGGCTTTATGGCTACACCTTC,CASSEGTGLYGYTF
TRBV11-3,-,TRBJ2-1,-,TGTGCCAGCAGCTACCCGGAAGGGACGGGTGAGCAGTTCTTC,CASSYPEGTGEQFF
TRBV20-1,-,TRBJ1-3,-,TGCAGTGCGAGGACAGGAAACACCATATATTTT,CSARTGNTIYF
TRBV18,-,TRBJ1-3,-,TGTGCCAGCTCAAACTTCGGGCAGGAAAACACCATATATTTT,CASSNFGQENTIYF
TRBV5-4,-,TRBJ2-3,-,TGTGCCAGCAGCTCCAGCTGGGGGAGCACAGATACGCAGTATTTT,CASSSSWGSTDTQYF
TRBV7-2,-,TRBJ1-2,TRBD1,TGTGCCAGCAGCTCTCGACAGGGGGCGCCGTATGGCTACACCTTC,CASSSRQGAPYGYTF
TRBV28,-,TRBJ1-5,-,TGTGCCAGCAGTTTGCGTCAACAGCCCCAGCATTTT,CASSLRQQPQHF
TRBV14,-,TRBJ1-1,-,TGTGCCAGCAGCCAAGATAGGGGGAGGGTCACTGAAGCTTTCTTT,CASSQDRGRVTEAFF
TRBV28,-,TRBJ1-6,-,TGTGCCAGCAGTTTGTCCAGGGGTATTGATTCACCCCTCCACTTT,CASSLSRGIDSPLHF
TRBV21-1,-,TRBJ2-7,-,TGTGCCAGCAGCAGCGGACAGGGCTACGAGCAGTACTTC,CASSSGQGYEQYF